This T cell receptor beta chain emerged from a study of shared clonotypes between healthy human individuals. Study outcomes and limitations: Depth was large, yet rarefaction showed that sorted-subset sequencing was incomplete.

Here immunoSEQ multiplex PCR was the method, and the copy in TCRdb shows in-frame clones only, minus some. The sample records about 680,000 clones, just over 90% being singletons. Naive CD8 populations comprised CD45RO-negative cells positively selected for CCR7, excluding terminally differentiated effector memory CD45RA+ cells. In regard to this clone: Its antigen is not identified.

Germline values: CDR1 MNHEY, CDR2 SMNVEV (reference sequence). Trimming took off 7 bases at V and 6 bases at J, with 10 bases between the two ends. This CDR3 comprises 12 residues. What was sequenced was naive CD8+ T cells sorted from blood. The J gene is TRBJ2-1, the V gene TRBV27, with D possibly being TRBD1 (6 bases). The TCR sequence derives from a man younger than 40 in good health. The CDR3 nucleotides are TGTGCCAGCAACCAAGGGGGCAATGAGCAGTTCTTC. As protein: CASNQGGNEQFF.